The 18 T cell receptor beta chains in this list originate from one sample, sequenced in a study of blood T cell repertoires in COVID-19. Generated by immunoSEQ multiplex PCR, the TCRdb table keeps only in-frame clones and is missing some. The sample includes a few hundred thousand clones, approximately 86% of them seen just once. The sequenced sample consisted of peripheral blood. Receptors originate from a woman aged 65 to 85 with COVID-19, enrolled during active disease.

The V gene is TRBV7-9, the J gene TRBJ1-4; D might be TRBD1 (5 bases). The germline CDR1 and CDR2 sequences are SEHNR and FQNEAQ (reference sequence). This CDR3 comprises 14 residues. V lost 8 bases and J lost 6, with 16 bases in between. CDR3 in amino acids: CASGVKGVDEKLFF. CDR3 in DNA: TGTGCCAGCGGGGTTAAAGGGGTTGATGAAAAACTGTTTTTT.

V is TRBV4-3 and J is TRBJ2-7, with 11 bases lining up with TRBD1. The V segment lost 1 base and the J segment 4 bases; nucleotides outside the gene matches: 12. There are 18 residues in the CDR3. Germline lookup yields CDR1 LGHNA and CDR2 YSLEER. The DNA for the CDR3 is TGCGCCAGCAGCCAAGGGGGGACAGGGGGTATTTTTCCTTACGAGCAGTACTTC. It encodes CASSQGGTGGIFPYEQYF.

The count of this clone is one. This chain connects TRBV7-9 to TRBJ1-1; unclear D gene. Germline-derived CDR1 and CDR2 are SEHNR and FQNEAQ (reference sequence). The CDR3 length is 13 residues. The V gene lost 0 bases and the J gene lost 3 bases, with 5 bases spanning the gap. CDR3 bases: TGTGCCAGCAGCTTAGCAGAGGACACTGAAGCTTTCTTT. Protein product: CASSLAEDTEAFF.

J is TRBJ2-3 and V is TRBV11-3; D is unresolved. The germline V and J ends were trimmed by 3 bases and 4 bases, with 8 bases remaining between them. The CDR3 is 13 amino acids. Germline-derived CDR1 and CDR2 are SGHNT and YENEEA. The CDR3 coding sequence is TGTGCCAGCAGCTTCAATCTAGCAGATACGCAGTATTTT. Translating it yields CASSFNLADTQYF.

The V and J genes are TRBV12-3 or TRBV12-4 and TRBJ1-2; no definite D call. Trimming pared 7 bases from V and 4 bases from J, leaving 7 bases between. This CDR3 is built from 11 residues. This chain's CDR3 is CASTSFYGYTF. CDR3 in DNA: TGTGCCAGCACCTCCTTCTATGGCTACACCTTC.

The J gene is TRBJ1-2, the V gene TRBV7-2, with D maybe TRBD1 (5 bases). V lost 6 bases to trimming and J lost 4 bases, with 21 bases between them. The CDR3 totals 16 residues. Germline-derived CDR1 and CDR2 are SGHTA and FQGNSA. This chain's CDR3 is CASSFSAGGVPYGYTF. The CDR3 nucleotides read TGTGCCAGCAGTTTCTCAGCCGGGGGGGTCCCCTATGGCTACACCTTC.

This sequence joins TRBV3-1 (or the pseudogene TRBV3-2) and TRBJ2-1; TRBD2 agrees at 10 bases. Unmatched junction bases numbered 5, after V lost 0 bases and J lost 9 bases. The CDR3 runs 15 residues. Germline CDR1 LGHDT, CDR2 YNNKEL (reference sequence). The CDR3 is CASSQEQRGGSEQFF. The CDR3 DNA reads TGTGCCAGCAGCCAAGAACAGCGGGGGGGCAGTGAGCAGTTCTTC.

The chain combines TRBV20-1 with TRBJ1-2; 8 nucleotides match TRBD1. The germline CDR1 and CDR2 sequences are DFQATT and SNEGSKA (reference sequence). This CDR3 has 13 amino acids. V gave up 3 bases and J gave up 2 bases; unmatched junction bases: 2. In nucleotides, the CDR3 is TGCAGTGCTAGTGCAGGGGGCAACTATGGCTACACCTTC. This codes for CSASAGGNYGYTF.

The J gene is TRBJ2-5, the V gene TRBV2; D unresolved. Trimming removed 5 bases from V and 1 base from J, with 11 bases in between. Germline lookup yields CDR1 SNHLY and CDR2 FYNNEI. The length of the CDR3 is 14 residues. The CDR3 loop reads CASSTSGFQETQYF. CDR3 bases: TGTGCCAGCAGTACCTCCGGGTTCCAAGAGACCCAGTACTTC.

This sequence joins TRBV5-1 and TRBJ1-6; 8 nucleotides line up with TRBD1. Germline V lookup: CDR1 SGHRS, CDR2 YFSETQ. This CDR3 is built from 15 residues. After removal of 0 bases from V and 5 bases from J, the junction contained 1 base not matched to a gene. The CDR3: CASSLATGDNSPLHF. The CDR3 nucleotides are TGCGCCAGCAGCTTGGCGACAGGGGATAATTCACCCCTCCACTTT.

This clone turned up a few times. CDR3 nucleotide sequence: TGTGCCAGTAGTATGCACAGGGCCTATGGCTACACCTTC. Amino acids: CASSMHRAYGYTF. The chain combines TRBV19 with TRBJ1-2, with D maybe TRBD1 (6 bases). The CDR3 length is 13 residues. Germline CDR1 and CDR2: LNHDA and SQIVND (reference sequence). V shed 3 bases and J shed 4 bases, with 9 bases lying between them.

The V call is TRBV6-2 or TRBV6-3, the J call TRBJ2-7, with no clear D. CDR1 is MNHEY and CDR2 is SVGEGT in the germline V gene. Trimming left V 2 bases short and J 1 base short, with 6 bases between. The CDR3 has 13 residues. CDR3 sequence reads: CASSYGTSYEQYF. CDR3 in DNA: TGTGCCAGCAGTTACGGCACATCCTACGAGCAGTACTTC.

The J gene is TRBJ1-3, the V gene TRBV12-2; no DNA check was done on the table's D call, TRBD1. TRBV12-2 is classified as a pseudogene. The CDR3 totals 16 residues. The CDR3: CASRLDDRCSGNTIYF. In DNA, the CDR3 is TGTGCAAGTCGCTTAGACGACAGGTGCTCTGGAAACACCATATATTTT.

V usage is TRBV28 and J usage is TRBJ2-5, with 8 bases fitting TRBD1. The CDR3 loop spans 15 amino acids. Germline CDR1 and CDR2: MDHEN and SYDVKM. V lost 1 base and J lost 5; bases outside the gene matches: 6. The CDR3 coding sequence is TGTGCCAGCAGTTTATTGACAGGGGTTAGTGAGACCCAGTACTTC. Translation: CASSLLTGVSETQYF. Full variable domain (rest looked up from reference TRBV28 and TRBJ2-5): DVKVTQSSRYLVKRTGEKVFLECVQDMDHENMFWYRQDPGLGLRLIYFSYDVKMKEKGDIPEGYSVSREKKERFSLILESASTNQTSMYLCASSLLTGVSETQYFGPGTRLLVL.

The rearrangement uses TRBV5-8 and TRBJ1-6; the D gene is possibly TRBD1 (5 bases). There are 18 residues in the CDR3. Germline V gene data show CDR1 as SGHTS and CDR2 as YDEGEE. Trimming took 1 base from V and 0 from J, leaving 14 bases between them. In nucleotides, the CDR3 is TGTGCCAGCAGCTTGTATCAGGGCCCGAGCTCCTATAATTCACCCCTCCACTTT. Translated, it gives CASSLYQGPSSYNSPLHF.

The rearrangement uses TRBV7-2 and TRBJ2-7, with TRBD2 identical over 8 bases. This CDR3 has 14 amino acids. The junction had 5 bases not matched to a gene; V was cut back by 5 bases and J by 2 bases. Germline V CDR1 and CDR2: SGHTA, FQGNSA. DNA of the CDR3: TGTGCCAGCAGCCCCTCGGGGGGGACCTACGAGCAGTACTTC. Translating gives CASSPSGGTYEQYF.

The DNA for the CDR3 is TGTGCCTGGAGACAGGGGGGAAGGCATGAAAAACTGTTTTTT. Translated: CAWRQGGRHEKLFF. The rearrangement links TRBV30 to TRBJ1-4; 8 nucleotides match TRBD1. The CDR3 runs 14 residues. The trim removed 3 bases at V and 6 bases at J, leaving 6 bases unmatched. The germline CDR1 and CDR2 sequences are GTSNPN and SVGIG (reference sequence).

The chain has TRBV9 and TRBJ2-3, with no clear D. CDR1 and CDR2 from the germline V gene are SGDLS and YYNGEE. The V and J ends lost 3 bases and 0 bases respectively, with 11 bases between them. The CDR3 has 15 amino acids. CDR3 sequence reads: CASSGATSSTDTQYF. In DNA, the CDR3 is TGTGCCAGCAGCGGGGCGACATCAAGCACAGATACGCAGTATTTT.